These 18 T cell receptor beta chains originate from one sample sequenced in a study of PD-1 blockade in classical Hodgkin lymphoma (TCRdb year 2020). Library preparation used the immunoSEQ multiplex PCR assay. TCRdb stores this immuneACCESS table with in-frame sequences only. Part of the clones is absent; in the studies checked, under half of the shortfall reflects unresolved V genes, and no reason is known for the rest. The sample yields some 60,000 clones; roughly 90% were counted once. Together, the top ten hold approximately 9.8% of the sample. The sample's time point label, in plain terms: cycle 1 day 1 (C1D1), immediately before nivolumab initiation. Every trial patient had relapsed after autologous stem cell transplantation, and cohorts A, B and C differed in prior brentuximab vedotin exposure. This material consisted of peripheral blood mononuclear cells (PBMCs), taken at baseline. All receptors derive from a human donor with classical Hodgkin lymphoma.

This sequence joins TRBV5-4 and TRBJ2-1; D call uncertain. V was pared by 3 bases and J by 6 bases, with 7 bases between. The CDR3 spans 12 residues. CDR1 and CDR2 from the germline V gene are SGHNT and YYREEE (reference sequence). The CDR3 sequence is CASSSNVNEQFF. CDR3 in DNA: TGTGCCAGCAGCTCCAATGTCAATGAGCAGTTCTTC.

The gene calls are TRBV30 and TRBJ2-5, with 10 positions matching TRBD1. The V segment lost 4 bases and the J segment 5 bases; nucleotides outside the gene matches: 10. The CDR3 totals 15 residues. Germline CDR1 GTSNPN, CDR2 SVGIG (reference sequence). The CDR3 nucleotides are TGTGCCTGGACCCGACGGGACAGGGGTTACGAGACCCAGTACTTC. Protein sequence: CAWTRRDRGYETQYF.

This clone was recorded only once. The rearrangement uses TRBV5-1 and TRBJ2-5, with TRBD1 matching 8 bases. Trimming at V came to 4 bases and at J to 0 bases, leaving 8 bases not matched to a gene. The germline gives CDR1 SGHRS, CDR2 YFSETQ. The CDR3 contains 16 residues. The CDR3, as DNA: TGCGCCAGCAGCCCGCGGGGACAGGAGTACCAAGAGACCCAGTACTTC. Translated, it gives CASSPRGQEYQETQYF.

The chain couples TRBV5-1 to TRBJ2-2; no definite D call. The V gene's germline CDR1 is SGHRS and CDR2 YFSETQ. The CDR3 is 16 amino acids. V was cut by 3 bases and J by 2 bases, with 14 bases left in between. CDR3 in amino acids: CASSSETVRNTGELFF. DNA for the CDR3: TGCGCCAGCAGCTCCGAGACGGTCCGTAACACCGGGGAGCTGTTTTTT.

CDR3 amino acids: CASSPRQFPGSDYGYTF. In DNA, the CDR3 is TGTGCCAGCAGCCCACGACAGTTTCCGGGCTCGGACTATGGCTACACCTTC. The chain employs TRBV7-6 and TRBJ1-2, with D perhaps matching TRBD1 (5 bases). The CDR3 contains 17 residues. CDR1 is SGHVS, CDR2 FNYEAQ, per germline. Trimming shortened V by 5 bases and J by 3 bases, and 22 bases separated the two germline ends.

This clone appeared a few times. The chain combines TRBV7-2 with TRBJ1-1; possibly TRBD1 for D (5 bases). The CDR3 has 14 amino acids. Germline CDR1 reads SGHTA; CDR2 reads FQGNSA. V lost 6 bases to trimming and J lost 0 bases, with 11 bases between them. In DNA form, the CDR3 reads TGTGCCAGCAGTTCCGGGGGAGTGAACACTGAAGCTTTCTTT. Its translation is CASSSGGVNTEAFF.

The chain carries TRBV11-3 and TRBJ2-3, with 11 nucleotides matching TRBD2. CDR3 length: 17 residues. CDR1 SGHNT and CDR2 YENEEA come from the germline V gene. Unmatched junction bases numbered 9, after V lost 1 base and J lost 6 bases. CDR3 sequence (DNA): TGTGCCAGCAGCTTAGGCCTACTAGCGGGAGAGGTGGATACGCAGTATTTT. It encodes CASSLGLLAGEVDTQYF. Full variable domain (outside the CDR3, taken from reference TRBV11-3 and TRBJ2-3): EAGVVQSPRYKIIEKKQPVAFWCNPISGHNTLYWYLQNLGQGPELLIRYENEEAVDDSQLPKDRFSAERLKGVDSTLKIQPAELGDSAVYLCASSLGLLAGEVDTQYFGPGTRLTVL.

The genes are TRBV28 and TRBJ2-5; D is perhaps TRBD2 (5 bases). This CDR3 is built from 13 residues. V was clipped by 2 bases and J by 4 bases, with 8 bases between them. From germline, CDR1 is MDHEN and CDR2 SYDVKM. CDR3 in DNA: TGTGCCAGCAGTTTAGGAGGTTTAGAGACCCAGTACTTC. It specifies CASSLGGLETQYF.

The rearrangement links TRBV19 to TRBJ1-3; TRBD1 might be the D (5 bases). V was trimmed by 3 bases and J by 0 bases, leaving 9 bases between them. Per germline, CDR1 LNHDA and CDR2 SQIVND (reference sequence). The CDR3 loop spans 15 amino acids. CDR3 bases: TGTGCCAGTAGTATTACAGGCACCTCTGGAAACACCATATATTTT. Translated, it gives CASSITGTSGNTIYF.

This chain connects TRBV18 to TRBJ1-1, with D tentatively TRBD1 (5 bases). The CDR3 spans 16 residues. Germline assignment: CDR1 KGHSH and CDR2 LQKENI. Trimming shortened V by 3 bases and J by 5 bases, and 19 bases separated the two germline ends. CDR3 sequence reads: CASSPEYLGVRTEAFF. The CDR3 region has the DNA TGTGCCAGCTCACCTGAGTATTTGGGGGTCCGGACTGAAGCTTTCTTT.

The chain carries TRBV7-8 and TRBJ2-1; a possible D gene is TRBD1 (7 bases). CDR1 and CDR2 (germline): SGHVS, FQNEAQ. Trimming took 4 bases from V and 8 from J, leaving 39 bases between them. The CDR3 runs 22 residues. CDR3 in amino acids: CASSSIIIPAGRFQSRGDEQFF. The CDR3 DNA follows: TGTGCCAGCAGCTCGATTATCATCCCCGCCGGCCGTTTTCAGTCCAGGGGGGATGAGCAGTTCTTC.

This CDR3 is CASSEAGAASRSEKLFF. CDR3 bases: TGTGCCAGCAGTGAAGCGGGGGCGGCGAGTCGGAGCGAAAAACTGTTTTTT. This sequence joins TRBV2 and TRBJ1-4, with D tentatively TRBD1 (6 bases). Looked up from germline, CDR1 is SNHLY and CDR2 is FYNNEI. Trimming cost V 0 bases and J 8 bases, with 19 bases left between them. The CDR3 is 17 residues long.

This chain links TRBV6-6 with TRBJ1-2; D is uncertain. The germline CDR1 and CDR2 sequences are MNHNY and SVGAGI (reference sequence). Trimming removed 7 bases at V and 2 bases at J, with 11 bases between. The CDR3 runs to 13 residues. The CDR3 sequence: CASTPAQNYGYTF. The CDR3 DNA follows: TGTGCCAGCACCCCGGCACAGAACTATGGCTACACCTTC.

This CDR3 reads CASSTRTERTDTQYF. The CDR3 DNA is TGCGCCAGCAGCACCAGGACAGAACGCACAGATACGCAGTATTTT. The chain employs TRBV5-1 and TRBJ2-3; a possible D gene is TRBD1 (6 bases). CDR3 length: 15 amino acids. V shed 4 bases and J shed 1 base, with 13 bases lying between them. From germline, CDR1 is SGHRS and CDR2 YFSETQ.

J is TRBJ2-7 and V is TRBV2; 7 bases are shared with TRBD1. J gave up 3 bases and V 5 bases, and 7 bases lay outside the gene matches. The CDR3 is made up of 14 amino acids. Per germline, CDR1 SNHLY and CDR2 FYNNEI. This chain's CDR3 is CASSSTGYSYEQYF. CDR3 coding DNA: TGTGCCAGCAGTTCGACAGGGTATAGCTACGAGCAGTACTTC.

This clone was seen once. The genes are TRBV15 and TRBJ2-7, with 7 bases matching TRBD1. The CDR3 is made up of 13 amino acids. Trimming took 4 bases from V and 5 from J; bases not matched to a gene: 5. Germline CDR1 and CDR2: LNHNV and YYDKDF (reference sequence). The CDR3 sequence is CATSKRTGHEQYF. CDR3 nucleotides: TGTGCCACCAGCAAACGGACAGGTCACGAGCAGTACTTC.

The rearrangement uses TRBV10-3 and TRBJ2-7; 7 nucleotides line up with TRBD1. The germline V gene encodes CDR1 ENHRY and CDR2 SYGVKD. V lost 4 bases to trimming and J lost 4 bases; unmatched junction nucleotides: 7. This CDR3 spans 14 amino acids. The CDR3 DNA reads TGTGCCATCAGTGGTCTCCGGGACAGTTACGAGCAGTACTTC. As protein: CAISGLRDSYEQYF.

The rearrangement joins TRBV4-1 to TRBJ2-5; a possible D gene is TRBD2 (6 bases). The CDR3 is 16 residues long. Germline CDR1 is MGHRA and CDR2 is YSYEKL. Trimming left V 2 bases short and J 5 bases short, with 18 bases between. CDR3 loop: CASSQTEGLAYETQYF. Written as DNA, the CDR3 is TGCGCCAGCAGCCAAACAGAGGGGCTAGCGTACGAGACCCAGTACTTC.